The clone carrying this T cell receptor (beta chain) was detected many times. CDR3 length: 15 amino acids. V gave up 6 bases and J gave up 5 bases; unmatched junction bases: 8. The V gene's germline CDR1 is MNHEY and CDR2 SVGEGT. The sample belongs to a study of early T cells in non-severe SARS-CoV-2 infection. TCRdb reanalysed the 5' RACE reads using MiXCR and keeps one entry per CDR3 protein. Among fewer than 80,000 distinct CDR3 sequences, 13% were seen once, and the ten largest hold approximately 4.7%. The sequenced sample consisted of whole blood. The J gene is TRBJ2-5, the V gene TRBV6-2 or TRBV6-3, with 11 positions matching TRBD2. This sequence originates from an adult who was a healthcare worker with PCR-confirmed SARS-CoV-2 infection or an uninfected control (not recorded which). CDR3 in DNA: TGTGCCAGCAGCCTCTTAGCGGGGGGGCAGGAGACCCAGTACTTC. Translating gives CASSLLAGGQETQYF.